The 8 T cell receptor beta chains reported below all come from one sample, sequenced in a study of cytomegalovirus exposure and HLA in healthy donors. Both 60 Vbeta primers and 13 Jbeta primers went into the PCR. Clones were sequenced by immunoSEQ multiplex PCR, and TCRdb holds only the in-frame ones, with some missing. The sample shows roughly 80,000 clones, about four fifths of them seen only once. Material: PBMCs. Receptors were obtained from a woman aged 45-65 years in good health and CMV-seronegative.

This clone was seen more than once but under ten times. This rearrangement joins TRBV5-4 to TRBJ2-4, with 7 nucleotides matching TRBD1. Per the germline V gene, CDR1 is SGHNT and CDR2 is YYREEE (reference sequence). Trimming cost V 4 bases and J 5 bases; bases outside gene matches: 3. The CDR3 covers 13 residues. The CDR3 DNA follows: TGTGCCAGCAGCGTCGGACAGGAAAACATTCAGTACTTC. It specifies CASSVGQENIQYF.

This chain uses TRBV5-1 with TRBJ1-1; D may be TRBD1 (6 bases). The V gene lost 1 base and the J gene lost 8 bases, with 12 bases spanning the gap. Germline values: CDR1 SGHRS, CDR2 YFSETQ. CDR3 length equals 13 residues. In DNA, the CDR3 is TGCGCCAGCAGCTTGTTTTCGACAGGAGAAGCTTTCTTT. It specifies CASSLFSTGEAFF.

CDR3 loop: CASSLDGSSSPQYF. CDR3 DNA sequence: TGTGCCAGCAGTTTAGACGGGAGTAGCAGTCCGCAGTATTTT. The J gene is TRBJ2-3, the V gene TRBV28; possibly TRBD2 for D (6 bases). CDR3 size: 14 residues. Trimming took 2 bases from V and 10 from J, leaving 16 bases between them. Germline loops: CDR1 MDHEN, CDR2 SYDVKM.

CDR3 residues: CASSPWTGASGYTF. CDR3 bases: TGTGCCAGCAGTCCGTGGACAGGGGCGTCCGGCTACACCTTC. This rearrangement joins TRBV6-5 to TRBJ1-2; 9 bases line up with TRBD1. This CDR3 region has 14 residues. The V segment lost 5 bases and the J segment 8 bases; nucleotides outside the gene matches: 9. Germline V gene sequence: CDR1 MNHEY, CDR2 SVGAGI.

This chain joins TRBV19 and TRBJ2-1, with 7 nucleotides matching TRBD2. Trimming took 4 bases from V and 4 from J; bases not matched to a gene: 10. The CDR3 totals 16 residues. Germline CDR1 LNHDA, CDR2 SQIVND (reference sequence). The chain's CDR3 is CASSNGGAGAYNEQFF. The CDR3 bases are TGTGCCAGTAGTAATGGAGGGGCGGGAGCGTACAATGAGCAGTTCTTC. Looking up the rest from reference TRBV19 and TRBJ2-1 gives the full variable domain: DGGITQSPKYLFRKEGQNVTLSCEQNLNHDAMYWYRQDPGQGLRLIYYSQIVNDFQKGDIAEGYSVSREKKESFPLTVTSAQKNPTAFYLCASSNGGAGAYNEQFFGPGTRLTVL.

This clone came up once. The J gene is TRBJ2-3, the V gene TRBV27; a weak D match, TRBD2 (6 bases). V was shortened by 2 bases and J by 2 bases, with 11 bases between the two germline ends. The CDR3 consists of 15 residues. Germline assignment: CDR1 MNHEY and CDR2 SMNVEV (reference sequence). The CDR3 sequence: CASSLKLAATDTQYF. In DNA form, the CDR3 reads TGTGCCAGCAGTTTAAAACTAGCTGCCACAGATACGCAGTATTTT.

This clone showed up just once. This chain uses TRBV23-1 with TRBJ2-7; perhaps TRBD1 as D (5 bases). TRBV23-1 qualifies as an ORF whose function is uncertain. Trimming stripped 0 bases from V and 3 bases from J, with 9 bases between. This CDR3 has 14 amino acids. This chain's CDR3 is CASSQSPDSYEQYF. CDR3 coding DNA: TGCGCCAGCAGTCAATCGCCCGACAGCTACGAGCAGTACTTC.

This chain links TRBV15 with TRBJ2-7; no clear D. Per germline, CDR1 LNHNV and CDR2 YYDKDF (reference sequence). The CDR3 has 15 residues. Trimming removed 5 bases at V and 3 bases at J, with 17 bases between. CDR3 sequence (DNA): TGTGCCACCAGCGACCCCAGCGACGGTTTCTACGAGCAGTACTTC. This sequence encodes CATSDPSDGFYEQYF.